A selection of T cell receptor beta chains follows, all from one sample in a study of blood T cell repertoires in COVID-19. Some clones are missing from TCRdb's copy, which holds only in-frame ones; the method was immunoSEQ multiplex PCR. This sample has around 140,000 clones, with under 90% found just once. Sequencing was carried out using peripheral blood. Source of these receptors: a man aged 65 to 79 who had recovered from COVID-19. Each CDR3 is given with its conserved first and last residue. The order of the fields is V gene, clone size, D gene, J gene, CDR3 protein, CDR3 DNA. The D gene is left open where the match is weak. Expanded clones get a size class; other rows say once, few or many, or leave the size out.

>TRBV18|NA|NA|TRBJ2-5
CASSLATGQRETQYF
TGTGCCAGCTCACTAGCTACGGGCCAGCGGGAGACCCAGTACTTC
>TRBV3-1/TRBV3-2|once|TRBD1|TRBJ1-2
CASRPSGGAYGYTF
TGTGCCAGCAGGCCCTCAGGGGGCGCATATGGCTACACCTTC
>TRBV9|NA|TRBD2|TRBJ2-3
CASSVGSAGRADTQYF
TGTGCCAGCAGCGTAGGGTCGGCCGGGAGGGCAGATACGCAGTATTTT
>TRBV2|NA|TRBD1|TRBJ2-2
CASSENRGRVGELFF
TGTGCCAGCAGTGAAAACAGGGGGCGGGTCGGGGAGCTGTTTTTT
>TRBV7-6|NA|TRBD2|TRBJ2-7
CASSGGGSSYEQYF
TGTGCCAGCAGCGGCGGGGGTAGCTCCTACGAGCAGTACTTC
>TRBV5-4|NA|NA|TRBJ2-7
CASSLGQGGEQYF
TGTGCCAGCAGCTTGGGGCAGGGCGGCGAGCAGTACTTC
>TRBV10-1|NA|TRBD1|TRBJ2-7
CASSPRQGFYEQYF
TGCGCCAGCAGTCCCAGACAGGGGTTCTACGAGCAGTACTTC
>TRBV18|NA|TRBD1|TRBJ2-1
CASSPASTGTGYEQFF
TGTGCCAGCTCACCCGCTTCGACCGGGACAGGGTATGAGCAGTTCTTC
>TRBV5-5|once|NA|TRBJ1-1
CASSHTLLVSLNTEAFF
TGTGCCAGCAGCCATACCCTACTTGTTTCTCTGAACACTGAAGCTTTCTTT
>TRBV6-5|NA|TRBD1|TRBJ1-5
CASADWTGWNQPQHF
TGTGCCAGCGCAGATTGGACAGGGTGGAATCAGCCCCAGCATTTT